These 19 T cell receptor beta chains share one sample of origin, sequenced in a study of human versus mouse CDR3 diversity and MHC coevolution. The protocol was immunoSEQ multiplex PCR, while the TCRdb copy is restricted to in-frame clones and leaves out a portion. Of tens of thousands of clones in the sample, over 85% were seen once. Material for sequencing was naive CD4+ T cells from blood. Noted subset: CD45RO-negative CD62L-positive naive CD4 T cells. The receptors were gathered from a person between 30 and 69 years old in good health.

V is TRBV19 and J is TRBJ1-5; D not certain. This CDR3 contains 12 residues. Germline lookup yields CDR1 LNHDA and CDR2 SQIVND (reference sequence). With 4 bases removed from V and 5 bases from J, the gap between germline ends came to 6 bases. The CDR3 region has the DNA TGTGCCAGTAGTACCGAGTATCAGCCCCAGCATTTT. Translation: CASSTEYQPQHF.

This clone was counted once. The chain recombines TRBV6-1 with TRBJ2-1; the D gene is possibly TRBD1 (5 bases). The CDR3 has 13 amino acids. Between the trimmed V and J ends, which lost 8 bases and 9 bases, there was a span of 17 bases. Germline V gene sequence: CDR1 MNHNS, CDR2 SASEGT. The CDR3 spells CASSGQNRGEQFF. DNA of the CDR3: TGTGCCAGCTCAGGGCAAAATAGGGGTGAGCAGTTCTTC.

The V and J genes are TRBV18 and TRBJ2-7; 10 bases align to TRBD2. The germline V gene encodes CDR1 KGHSH and CDR2 LQKENI. The trim removed 6 bases at V and 2 bases at J, leaving 22 bases unmatched. The CDR3 contains 20 residues. The CDR3 spells CASSPRGQVVPSGSTYEQYF. The CDR3 DNA follows: TGTGCCAGCTCCCCCAGGGGACAGGTGGTCCCTAGCGGGAGTACCTACGAGCAGTACTTC. Drawing the rest from reference TRBV18 and TRBJ2-7, the complete variable domain is NAGVMQNPRHLVRRRGQEARLRCSPMKGHSHVYWYRQLPEEGLKFMVYLQKENIIDESGMPKERFSAEFPKEGPSILRIQQVVRGDSAAYFCASSPRGQVVPSGSTYEQYFGPGTRLTVT.

This clone was detected only a few times. V gene TRBV10-3 combines with J gene TRBJ2-7; 9 nucleotides agree with TRBD2. The germline CDR1 and CDR2 sequences are ENHRY and SYGVKD. V was clipped by 3 bases and J by 0 bases; unmatched bases: 9. CDR3 length equals 17 residues. CDR3 in amino acids: CAISDTSGQTGSYEQYF. The DNA for the CDR3 is TGTGCCATCAGTGATACTAGCGGGCAAACTGGCTCCTACGAGCAGTACTTC.

This clone was seen more than once but under ten times. The genes are TRBV5-4 and TRBJ1-3; 7 bases fit TRBD1. The CDR3 totals 17 residues. CDR1 and CDR2 (germline): SGHNT, YYREEE (reference sequence). Unmatched junction bases numbered 15, after V lost 5 bases and J lost 4 bases. The CDR3 loop is CASSMPLGGAKGNTIYF. CDR3 sequence (DNA): TGTGCCAGCAGTATGCCCCTAGGGGGCGCGAAAGGAAACACCATATATTTT.

V and J are TRBV6-5 and TRBJ2-3; 8 bases align to TRBD1. The CDR3 is 14 amino acids. Germline CDR1 MNHEY, CDR2 SVGAGI. With V trimmed by 6 bases and J by 8 bases, 10 bases remained unmatched. In DNA, the CDR3 is TGTGCCAGCAGCCAAGGACAGGGAGTAAGTACGCAGTATTTT. This sequence encodes CASSQGQGVSTQYF.

The sample holds one count of this clone. The J gene is TRBJ2-7, the V gene TRBV28, with 9 bases matching TRBD2. Unmatched junction bases numbered 6, after V lost 4 bases and J lost 2 bases. This CDR3 region has 15 residues. Germline V gene sequence: CDR1 MDHEN, CDR2 SYDVKM. Written as DNA, the CDR3 is TGTGCCAGCAGTTCCGTAGCGGGAGTGGCCTACGAGCAGTACTTC. The encoded protein is CASSSVAGVAYEQYF.

The gene calls are TRBV27 and TRBJ2-2, with 11 nucleotides matching TRBD1. CDR1 and CDR2 from the germline V gene are MNHEY and SMNVEV (reference sequence). The length of the CDR3 is 20 residues. Trimming at V came to 4 bases and at J to 2 bases, leaving 15 bases not matched to a gene. The CDR3 bases are TGTGCCAGCAGTTCGGATCGGACAGGGGGCCTTACTAGTAACACCGGGGAGCTGTTTTTT. Translating gives CASSSDRTGGLTSNTGELFF.

The rearrangement joins TRBV5-4 to TRBJ2-1, with D possibly matching TRBD2 (6 bases). Germline CDR1 SGHNT, CDR2 YYREEE (reference sequence). The CDR3 totals 15 residues. V was shortened by 6 bases and J by 10 bases, with 23 bases between the two germline ends. The CDR3 DNA reads TGTGCCAGCAAAGGGGACCTTGGAGGGTTGGGCGAGCAGTTCTTC. Its protein product is CASKGDLGGLGEQFF.

This chain uses TRBV7-9 with TRBJ1-1; unclear D gene. The germline CDR1 and CDR2 sequences are SEHNR and FQNEAQ (reference sequence). The CDR3 has 12 residues. Trimming left V 4 bases short and J 3 bases short, with 6 bases between. In DNA form, the CDR3 reads TGTGCCAGCAGCTCCCAGGACACTGAAGCTTTCTTT. The encoded protein is CASSSQDTEAFF. Combining the CDR3 with reference TRBV7-9 and TRBJ1-1 gives the whole variable domain DTGVSQNPRHKITKRGQNVTFRCDPISEHNRLYWYRQTLGQGPEFLTYFQNEAQLEKSRLLSDRFSAERPKGSFSTLEIQRTEQGDSAMYLCASSSQDTEAFFGQGTRLTVV.

J is TRBJ2-5 and V is TRBV6-1; no definite D call. Germline V gene data show CDR1 as MNHNS and CDR2 as SASEGT. V was cut by 7 bases and J by 5 bases, with 11 bases left in between. The CDR3 covers 12 residues. The CDR3 DNA reads TGTGCCAGCACCCCAACCGGGGAGACCCAGTACTTC. Its protein product is CASTPTGETQYF.

V usage is TRBV18 and J usage is TRBJ2-1; D is perhaps TRBD2 (6 bases). Trimming stripped 4 bases from V and 6 bases from J, with 10 bases between. In germline, CDR1 is KGHSH, CDR2 LQKENI. This CDR3 has 13 amino acids. The CDR3 DNA reads TGTGCCAGCTCACTCCCGACTAGCAATGAGCAGTTCTTC. Its translation is CASSLPTSNEQFF.

The V gene is TRBV5-4, the J gene TRBJ2-2, with 8 nucleotides matching TRBD1. CDR3 length equals 17 residues. CDR1 SGHNT and CDR2 YYREEE come from the germline V gene (reference sequence). The junction had 11 bases not matched to a gene; V was cut back by 5 bases and J by 2 bases. DNA for the CDR3: TGTGCCAGCAGACCTACCGGACAGGGAATTAACACCGGGGAGCTGTTTTTT. It yields the protein CASRPTGQGINTGELFF.

This sequence joins TRBV25-1 and TRBJ2-7; tentative D call: TRBD2 (6 bases). CDR1 is MGHDK and CDR2 is SYGVNS in the germline V gene. Trimming took 1 base from V and 3 from J, leaving 7 bases between them. The CDR3 covers 13 residues. CDR3 in amino acids: CASSESGVYEQYF. CDR3 nucleotide sequence: TGTGCCAGCAGTGAATCGGGAGTCTACGAGCAGTACTTC.

J is TRBJ2-1 and V is TRBV4-2; 9 nucleotides agree with TRBD2. There are 17 residues in the CDR3. CDR1 and CDR2 (germline): LGHNA, YNFKEQ. Germline trimming cut 4 bases from V and 0 bases from J; bases unmatched to any gene: 7. The CDR3 region has the DNA TGTGCCAGCAGCCCCTTCAGCGGGGGGCTCTCCTACAATGAGCAGTTCTTC. Encoded protein: CASSPFSGGLSYNEQFF.

The chain joins TRBV30 to TRBJ1-4; 7 bases map to TRBD1. Per germline, CDR1 GTSNPN and CDR2 SVGIG (reference sequence). J gave up 6 bases and V 3 bases, and 10 bases lay outside the gene matches. The length of the CDR3 is 15 residues. The CDR3 loop is CAWSFGQVGYEKLFF. The CDR3 coding sequence is TGTGCCTGGAGCTTTGGACAGGTTGGGTATGAAAAACTGTTTTTT.

The J gene is TRBJ2-7, the V gene TRBV5-4, with TRBD2 matching 8 bases. Germline CDR1 is SGHNT and CDR2 is YYREEE (reference sequence). Losses at the gene ends were 0 bases for V and 2 bases for J; bases not matched to a gene: 4. CDR3 length: 15 residues. DNA of the CDR3: TGTGCCAGCAGCTTGGATCCGGGACTAGCCTACGAGCAGTACTTC. Its protein product is CASSLDPGLAYEQYF.

The chain employs TRBV18 and TRBJ1-1; D possibly corresponds to TRBD1 (5 bases). This CDR3 region has 15 residues. V was clipped by 3 bases and J by 1 base, with 12 bases between them. Germline lookup yields CDR1 KGHSH and CDR2 LQKENI. CDR3 in amino acids: CASSPPQGTNTEAFF. The CDR3 nucleotides read TGTGCCAGCTCACCCCCCCAGGGAACGAACACTGAAGCTTTCTTT.

The chain joins TRBV9 to TRBJ1-3; D not certain. In germline, CDR1 is SGDLS, CDR2 YYNGEE. V lost 0 bases to trimming and J lost 3 bases, with 7 bases between them. The CDR3 is made up of 14 amino acids. The CDR3 coding sequence is TGTGCCAGCAGCGTAGCCAGGTTTGGAAACACCATATATTTT. Translated: CASSVARFGNTIYF.